This T cell receptor beta chain appears in the sequencing data of a study of blood T cell repertoires in COVID-19. For the study at large: Acute and convalescent COVID-19 specimens originated in the United States, Italy and Spain. From T cells, B-cell-depleted T cells, or PBMCs came the material, which was cDNA or gDNA.

In the original workflow: Reference gene primer amplification in the assay estimated nucleated cell counts. Method: immunoSEQ multiplex PCR; TCRdb's copy keeps in-frame clones and lacks some. That table furnishes V, J and clone size, whereas the DNA furnished D and trimming. This sample has under 300,000 clones; around nine tenths occur once, and the top ten carry 2% to 2.5%. Deletions cut 5 bases from V and 3 bases from J, with 10 bases between. CDR3 length: 13 amino acids. V usage is TRBV12-3 or TRBV12-4 and J usage is TRBJ2-5; D might be TRBD2 (5 bases). The sequence derives from a man aged 50 to 60 with acute or convalescent COVID-19. Sequenced input: peripheral blood. The CDR3 DNA reads as TGTGCCAGCAGTCCACACGGGGAAGAGACCCAGTACTTC. It specifies CASSPHGEETQYF.